These 26 T cell receptor beta chains were sequenced from one sample in a study of control samples from healthy donors and cancer patients. Profiled with immunoSEQ multiplex PCR; TCRdb holds only in-frame clones, not every one. The sample has about 55,000 clones, approximately 95% seen once. Sequenced input: blood. The receptor set was obtained from a woman under 30 in good health.

The V call is TRBV6-2 or TRBV6-3, the J call TRBJ1-1; a weak D match, TRBD1 (5 bases). V gave up 6 bases and J gave up 2 bases, with 10 bases separating them. The CDR3 extends over 13 amino acids. Germline CDR1 and CDR2: MNHEY and SVGEGT. CDR3 in amino acids: CASSKTENTEAFF. The CDR3 region has the DNA TGTGCCAGCAGCAAGACAGAAAACACTGAAGCTTTCTTT.

As concerns this clone: Other DNA sequences in this specimen translate into the identical CDR3. This chain connects TRBV12-5 to TRBJ1-2; TRBD1 matches at 9 bases. With 6 bases clipped from V and 5 bases from J, the junction kept 4 bases outside the gene matches. The germline V gene encodes CDR1 LGHNT and CDR2 FRNRAP. The CDR3 consists of 13 residues. The CDR3 loop reads CASGQGTGYGYTF. CDR3 nucleotide sequence: TGTGCTAGTGGACAAGGGACAGGGTATGGCTACACCTTC.

This clone showed up just once. This sequence joins TRBV7-3 and TRBJ1-1, with D unclear. V was cut by 0 bases and J by 2 bases, with 10 bases left in between. This CDR3 region has 15 residues. CDR1 and CDR2 (germline): SGHTA, FQGTGA. The CDR3 spells CASSLTFVPNTEAFF. DNA of the CDR3: TGTGCCAGCAGCTTAACGTTCGTCCCTAACACTGAAGCTTTCTTT.

The chain joins TRBV4-1 to TRBJ2-7, with 8 bases that match TRBD1. CDR3 length: 15 amino acids. Losses at the gene ends were 2 bases for V and 1 base for J; bases not matched to a gene: 4. The germline gives CDR1 MGHRA, CDR2 YSYEKL. Written as DNA, the CDR3 is TGCGCCAGCAGCCAAAAGACAGGGGCGTCCTACGAGCAGTACTTC. Translation: CASSQKTGASYEQYF.

V usage is TRBV5-5 and J usage is TRBJ1-2; D is unclear. Germline assignment: CDR1 SGHKS and CDR2 YYEKEE (reference sequence). V lost 4 bases and J 4 bases, leaving 17 bases between the germline ends. The CDR3 is 15 residues long. The CDR3 bases are TGTGCCAGCAGCCCCAACCCCCTCAATAGCTATGGCTACACCTTC. Amino acid sequence: CASSPNPLNSYGYTF.

The chain employs TRBV6-5 and TRBJ2-7; weak D call: TRBD2 (5 bases). The CDR3 contains 15 residues. In germline, CDR1 is MNHEY, CDR2 SVGAGI. V was clipped by 0 bases and J by 2 bases, with 11 bases between them. The CDR3 spells CASSYSHGGAYEQYF. In nucleotides, the CDR3 is TGTGCCAGCAGTTACTCCCACGGAGGAGCCTACGAGCAGTACTTC.

The J gene is TRBJ2-3, the V gene TRBV6-4; 8 nucleotides match TRBD2. This CDR3 region has 15 residues. Germline V gene data show CDR1 as MRHNA and CDR2 as SNTAGT. V shed 4 bases and J 3 bases; nucleotides not matched to a gene: 6. The CDR3 nucleotides are TGTGCCAGCAGTGTGCGGGGGGAGGGAACAGATACGCAGTATTTT. Translation gives CASSVRGEGTDTQYF.

V and J are TRBV29-1 and TRBJ2-2; D unclear. The CDR3 is made up of 14 amino acids. The V end was cut by 2 bases, the J end by 0 bases, with 7 bases between. From germline, CDR1 is SQVTM and CDR2 ANQGSEA. The DNA of the CDR3 is TGCAGCGTTGAATATCTTACGAACACCGGGGAGCTGTTTTTT. Protein product: CSVEYLTNTGELFF.

This chain links TRBV28 with TRBJ2-7, with 9 bases that match TRBD2. Germline V gene data show CDR1 as MDHEN and CDR2 as SYDVKM. J lost 0 bases, V lost 2 bases, and 8 bases had no gene match. There are 17 residues in the CDR3. The CDR3 DNA reads TGTGCCAGCAGTTTAAAGGGGAGCGGGGGGCCCTCCTACGAGCAGTACTTC. Translation gives CASSLKGSGGPSYEQYF.

The rearrangement joins TRBV6-5 to TRBJ2-3, with 10 bases that match TRBD2. This CDR3 spans 15 amino acids. V lost 5 bases, J lost 6 bases, and 8 bases stayed unmatched. Germline V gives CDR1 MNHEY, CDR2 SVGAGI. The CDR3 loop is CASSPASGGADTQYF. For the CDR3, the DNA is TGTGCCAGCAGTCCCGCCAGCGGGGGGGCGGATACGCAGTATTTT.

This chain joins TRBV24-1 and TRBJ2-3; D is tentatively TRBD1 or TRBD2 (6 bases each). CDR3 length equals 13 residues. V lost 12 bases, J lost 2 bases, and 14 bases lay in between. The germline CDR1 and CDR2 sequences are KGHDR and SFDVKD. The CDR3 DNA reads as TGTGCCGCTGGGGGGCCGGTCACAGATACGCAGTATTTT. Translating gives CAAGGPVTDTQYF.

This sequence joins TRBV2 and TRBJ1-4; D gene ambiguous. This CDR3 comprises 15 residues. V lost 6 bases, J lost 3 bases, and 14 bases lay in between. Germline CDR1 SNHLY, CDR2 FYNNEI. The DNA for the CDR3 is TGTGCCAGCAGGACCCGACCCGGGCCTAATGAAAAACTGTTTTTT. Protein product: CASRTRPGPNEKLFF.

This chain joins TRBV18 and TRBJ1-3; no clear D. Trimming shortened V by 3 bases and J by 0 bases, and 15 bases separated the two germline ends. Germline CDR1 is KGHSH and CDR2 is LQKENI. The CDR3 totals 17 residues. In nucleotides, the CDR3 is TGTGCCAGCTCACCGCGACGGAATCTAAACTCTGGAAACACCATATATTTT. This gives the protein CASSPRRNLNSGNTIYF.

This chain joins TRBV6-2 or TRBV6-3 and TRBJ2-1; D remains unclear. CDR3 length equals 11 residues. CDR1 is MNHEY and CDR2 is SVGEGT in the germline V gene. V gave up 3 bases and J gave up 9 bases, with 6 bases separating them. The CDR3 here is CASSYSGEQFF. In DNA, the CDR3 is TGTGCCAGCAGTTATAGTGGTGAGCAGTTCTTC.

The rearrangement links TRBV28 to TRBJ2-4; 7 bases align to TRBD1. The CDR3 has 15 amino acids. The trim removed 5 bases at V and 2 bases at J, leaving 6 bases unmatched. Looked up from germline, CDR1 is MDHEN and CDR2 is SYDVKM. CDR3 sequence: CASSKQGLSKNIQYF. In DNA form, the CDR3 reads TGTGCCAGCAGTAAACAGGGGTTGTCCAAAAACATTCAGTACTTC.

This clone was observed a single time. V and J are TRBV7-2 and TRBJ1-5; D perhaps matches TRBD1 (5 bases). Trimming pared 8 bases from V and 4 bases from J, leaving 18 bases between. Germline CDR1 SGHTA, CDR2 FQGNSA. The CDR3 covers 15 residues. CDR3 protein: CASVPRGGGNQPQHF. The CDR3 DNA sequence: TGTGCCAGCGTACCGAGGGGTGGAGGAAATCAGCCCCAGCATTTT. Using reference TRBV7-2 and TRBJ1-5 for the parts outside the CDR3, the full variable domain is GAGVSQSPSNKVTEKGKDVELRCDPISGHTALYWYRQSLGQGLEFLIYFQGNSAPDKSGLPSDRFSAERTGGSVSTLTIQRTQQEDSAVYLCASVPRGGGNQPQHFGDGTRLSIL.

The V call is TRBV7-9, the J call TRBJ1-6; D unresolved. The ends were cut back, 5 bases at V and 5 bases at J, with 4 bases in the middle. CDR1 is SEHNR and CDR2 is FQNEAQ in the germline V gene (reference sequence). There are 12 residues in the CDR3. The CDR3 nucleotides read TGTGCCAGCAGCACGAATAATTCACCCCTCCACTTT. Amino acid sequence: CASSTNNSPLHF.

This clone was recorded once. The V and J genes are TRBV7-9 and TRBJ2-1; the D call may be TRBD1 or TRBD2 (6 bases each). This CDR3 has 15 amino acids. Per the germline V gene, CDR1 is SEHNR and CDR2 is FQNEAQ (reference sequence). The V gene lost 4 bases and the J gene lost 1 base, with 11 bases spanning the gap. CDR3 sequence reads: CASSSQGTSYNEQFF. As DNA, the CDR3 is TGTGCCAGCAGCTCGCAGGGGACTTCCTACAATGAGCAGTTCTTC.

J is TRBJ1-3 and V is TRBV5-1; 8 bases match TRBD1. The ends lost 4 bases at V and 4 bases at J; junction bases unmatched: 7. Germline V gene lookup returns CDR1 SGHRS and CDR2 YFSETQ. CDR3 length equals 15 residues. CDR3 in DNA: TGCGCCAGCAGCCCCGAACACAGGGGGGGAAACACCATATATTTT. Protein: CASSPEHRGGNTIYF.

CDR3 bases: TGTGCCAGCACTGCAGGGGTCGGCACTGAAGCTTTCTTT. This translates into CASTAGVGTEAFF. V is TRBV11-2 and J is TRBJ1-1; a possible D gene is TRBD1 (6 bases). The CDR3 sequence is 13 residues long. The germline gives CDR1 SGHAT, CDR2 FQNNGV. V was shortened by 7 bases and J by 4 bases, with 13 bases between the two germline ends.

The chain recombines TRBV5-6 with TRBJ1-1; D ambiguous. Trimming took off 1 base at V and 11 bases at J, with 21 bases between the two ends. Germline V lookup: CDR1 SGHDT, CDR2 YYEEEE. This CDR3 contains 15 residues. CDR3 DNA sequence: TGTGCCAGCAGCTTGTACTTCCGGGGTTCCGTCCGGGCTTTCTTT. This gives the protein CASSLYFRGSVRAFF.

The V and J genes are TRBV7-9 and TRBJ1-6; no firm D call. With 4 bases removed from V and 6 bases from J, the gap between germline ends came to 7 bases. The CDR3 totals 13 residues. Germline V gene data show CDR1 as SEHNR and CDR2 as FQNEAQ (reference sequence). CDR3 sequence (DNA): TGTGCCAGCAGCTCACATCTTAATTCACCCCTCCACTTT. Translation: CASSSHLNSPLHF.

This sequence joins TRBV18 and TRBJ1-1; possibly TRBD1 for D (5 bases). CDR3 length: 12 residues. V was shortened by 6 bases and J by 7 bases, with 12 bases between the two germline ends. In germline, CDR1 is KGHSH, CDR2 LQKENI. For the CDR3, the DNA is TGTGCCAGCTCGCCCGGGACCGATGAAGCTTTCTTT. It is translated as CASSPGTDEAFF.

The rearrangement joins TRBV28 to TRBJ2-2; 9 positions match TRBD1. The CDR3 has 15 residues. Germline V lookup: CDR1 MDHEN, CDR2 SYDVKM. Germline trimming cut 1 base from V and 5 bases from J; bases unmatched to any gene: 2. CDR3 in DNA: TGTGCCAGCAGTTTATTCGACAGGGGGACCGGGGAGCTGTTTTTT. It yields the protein CASSLFDRGTGELFF.

In this sample, this clone turned up once. The chain combines TRBV5-1 with TRBJ1-1; tentative D call: TRBD1 (5 bases). Deletions cut 4 bases from V and 1 base from J, with 17 bases between. The CDR3 has 16 amino acids. In germline, CDR1 is SGHRS, CDR2 YFSETQ. The DNA for the CDR3 is TGCGCCAGCAGCCCACTTTCAGGGCGATCGAACACTGAAGCTTTCTTT. Protein: CASSPLSGRSNTEAFF.

V usage is TRBV18 and J usage is TRBJ1-2, with D possibly being TRBD1 (5 bases). This CDR3 is built from 16 residues. The germline CDR1 and CDR2 sequences are KGHSH and LQKENI. V shed 3 bases and J shed 4 bases, with 18 bases lying between them. The CDR3 DNA reads as TGTGCCAGCTCACCTGATCAGGGACCTGGGGCCTATGGCTACACCTTC. Protein product: CASSPDQGPGAYGYTF. The entire variable domain, with the rest obtained from reference TRBV18 and TRBJ1-2, is as follows: NAGVMQNPRHLVRRRGQEARLRCSPMKGHSHVYWYRQLPEEGLKFMVYLQKENIIDESGMPKERFSAEFPKEGPSILRIQQVVRGDSAAYFCASSPDQGPGAYGYTFGSGTRLTVV.